This TCR beta chain was sequenced during a study of Tregs in tolerant kidney transplant recipients. Study-level results: Validation in larger populations is needed because few patients were studied. The most relevant donor-specific Treg TCRbeta repertoire apparently came from expansion with activated donor B cells. No direct test of biological reproducibility was done here.

Unstimulated regulatory T cells (CD4+CD25+CD127-), CD4+CD25- non-regulatory cells, CD4 and CD8 cells were FACS-sorted from thawed PBMCs. Profiling relied on immunoSEQ multiplex PCR, and the TCRdb table lists in-frame clones only, not all of them. The sample consists of about 240,000 clones, roughly four fifths of them appearing once. The CDR3 contains 14 residues. Trimming removed 7 bases at V and 3 bases at J, with 15 bases between. Germline V lookup: CDR1 SNHLY, CDR2 FYNNEI. Regarding this clone: What it binds is not known.

The sequence derives from a human donor in good health. The sequenced sample was CD4+ T cells from blood. This sequence joins TRBV2 and TRBJ1-2, with a weak D call TRBD1 (6 bases). The chain's CDR3 is CASINQGFDYGYTF. The CDR3 DNA sequence: TGTGCCAGCATAAACCAGGGGTTCGACTATGGCTACACCTTC.